This T cell receptor beta chain was recovered during a study of shared clonotypes between healthy human individuals. Points from the study as a whole: For naive CD4 cells, roughly 4.8% of clonotypes were shared across a handful of donors. Despite large depth, sorted-subset datasets appeared incompletely sequenced.

Comments on this clone: Its antigen is still unknown. Other DNA variants within this sample encode the same CDR3.

Generated by immunoSEQ multiplex PCR, the TCRdb table keeps only in-frame clones and is missing some. The sample carries over 800,000 clones, 80% to 95% recorded once. Germline V gene data show CDR1 as SGHAT and CDR2 as FQNNGV. V shed 0 bases and J shed 2 bases, with 9 bases lying between them. The CDR3 length is 15 residues. The naive CD8 population came from CD45RO-negative cells selected for CCR7, without terminally differentiated effector memory CD45RA+ cells. The receptor comes from a man aged 30 to 39 in good health. The specimen sequenced was naive CD8+ T cells sorted from blood. The chain uses TRBV11-2 and TRBJ2-3; possible D gene TRBD2, 6 bases. The CDR3 region is CASSLELAVTDTQYF. DNA of the CDR3: TGTGCCAGCAGCTTAGAGTTAGCGGTCACAGATACGCAGTATTTT.